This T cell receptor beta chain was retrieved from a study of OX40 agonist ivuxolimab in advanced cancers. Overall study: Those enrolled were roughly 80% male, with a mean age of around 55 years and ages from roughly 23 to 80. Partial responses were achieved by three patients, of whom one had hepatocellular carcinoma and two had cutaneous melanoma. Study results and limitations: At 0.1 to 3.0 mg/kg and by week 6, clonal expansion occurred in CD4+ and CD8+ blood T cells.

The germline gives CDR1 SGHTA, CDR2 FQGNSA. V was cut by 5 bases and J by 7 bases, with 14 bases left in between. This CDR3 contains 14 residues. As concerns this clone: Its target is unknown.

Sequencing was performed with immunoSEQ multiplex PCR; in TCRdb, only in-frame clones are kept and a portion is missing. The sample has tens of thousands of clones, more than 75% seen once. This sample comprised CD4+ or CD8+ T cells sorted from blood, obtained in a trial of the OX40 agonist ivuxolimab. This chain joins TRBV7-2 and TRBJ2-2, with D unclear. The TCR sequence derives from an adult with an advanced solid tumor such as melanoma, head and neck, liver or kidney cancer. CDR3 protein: CASSPTSVVGELFF. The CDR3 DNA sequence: TGTGCCAGCAGCCCCACAAGTGTGGTCGGGGAGCTGTTTTTT.